Shown below are 19 T cell receptor beta chains from a single sample sequenced in a study of early stage breast cancer tumors. The table came from immunoSEQ multiplex PCR; TCRdb's copy has only in-frame clones and leaves some out. The data show approximately 8,000 clones, with roughly 65% seen just once and about 7.5% held by the top ten. Specimen: breast tumor tissue. The source of these receptors is a person between 65 and 80 years old with breast cancer.

The chain links TRBV10-3 to TRBJ1-2; TRBD1 matches at 9 bases. Germline lookup yields CDR1 ENHRY and CDR2 SYGVKD. The CDR3 is 13 residues long. V lost 8 bases and J lost 8; bases outside the gene matches: 9. The CDR3 DNA is TGTGCCATCGCGGGACAGGGTTTCGAGGGCTACACCTTC. It specifies CAIAGQGFEGYTF.

The V gene is TRBV25-1, the J gene TRBJ2-7; D is possibly TRBD1 (5 bases). Germline CDR1 reads MGHDK; CDR2 reads SYGVNS. V was clipped by 4 bases and J by 4 bases, with 17 bases between them. This CDR3 contains 15 residues. Here the CDR3 DNA reads TGTGCCAGCAGTGCTTCGGACACCCTGGGGTACGAGCAGTACTTC. As protein: CASSASDTLGYEQYF.

This clone has only one observation. V is TRBV18 and J is TRBJ1-1, with D hard to call. Trimming stripped 2 bases from V and 6 bases from J, with 16 bases between. Looked up from germline, CDR1 is KGHSH and CDR2 is LQKENI. The CDR3 length is 15 residues. The CDR3 bases are TGTGCCAGCTCACCATTAGAGGGCGCAGGTGCTGAAGCTTTCTTT. It codes for CASSPLEGAGAEAFF.

This clone has a handful of counts. This chain uses TRBV9 with TRBJ1-1; TRBD1 matches 8 bases. This CDR3 is built from 15 residues. The trim removed 3 bases at V and 1 base at J, leaving 5 bases unmatched. The germline V gene has CDR1 SGDLS and CDR2 YYNGEE. The CDR3 DNA is TGTGCCAGCAGCGGGTCAGGGGGCGGGAACACTGAAGCTTTCTTT. It translates to CASSGSGGGNTEAFF.

The rearrangement links TRBV19 to TRBJ1-1; D might be TRBD1 (5 bases). Trimming removed 3 bases from V and 4 bases from J, with 9 bases in between. This CDR3 has 13 residues. Germline loops: CDR1 LNHDA, CDR2 SQIVND (reference sequence). DNA of the CDR3: TGTGCCAGTAGTATGGAGGGGATCACTGAAGCTTTCTTT. Translated, it gives CASSMEGITEAFF.

This clone was seen more than once but under ten times. The chain joins TRBV9 to TRBJ2-7, with 7 positions matching TRBD2. V was pared by 4 bases and J by 0 bases, with 7 bases of the junction left unmatched. The CDR3 consists of 15 residues. Germline V gene data show CDR1 as SGDLS and CDR2 as YYNGEE. CDR3 protein: CASSPTSAPSYEQYF. As DNA, the CDR3 is TGTGCCAGCAGCCCCACTAGCGCCCCCTCCTACGAGCAGTACTTC.

The CDR3 sequence: CASSPMVSPNSPLHF. The CDR3, as DNA: TGTGCCAGCAGCCCGATGGTGAGCCCGAATTCACCCCTCCACTTT. The rearrangement links TRBV11-2 to TRBJ1-6; D not resolved. Per germline, CDR1 SGHAT and CDR2 FQNNGV. V dropped 5 bases and J dropped 7 bases, with 15 bases sitting between them. This CDR3 comprises 15 residues.

The rearrangement uses TRBV5-1 and TRBJ2-1; TRBD2 agrees at 11 bases. The CDR3 loop spans 15 amino acids. The J segment lost 6 bases and the V segment lost 7 bases, leaving 9 bases of the junction unmatched. Looked up from germline, CDR1 is SGHRS and CDR2 is YFSETQ. CDR3 sequence: CASRFLGTSGNEQFF. In nucleotides, the CDR3 is TGCGCCAGCCGGTTTCTCGGGACTAGCGGCAATGAGCAGTTCTTC. Variable domain in full (rest from reference TRBV5-1 and TRBJ2-1): KAGVTQTPRYLIKTRGQQVTLSCSPISGHRSVSWYQQTPGQGLQFLFEYFSETQRNKGNFPGRFSGRQFSNSRSEMNVSTLELGDSALYLCASRFLGTSGNEQFFGPGTRLTVL.

The chain links TRBV9 to TRBJ1-3; the D gene is possibly TRBD1 (6 bases). Per germline, CDR1 SGDLS and CDR2 YYNGEE. V lost 0 bases and J lost 0, with 10 bases in between. The CDR3 totals 16 residues. The CDR3 DNA is TGTGCCAGCAGCGTAGACGACAGGCCCTCTGGAAACACCATATATTTT. Protein: CASSVDDRPSGNTIYF.

The CDR3 reads CASSLGGAGRYQETQYF. CDR3 bases: TGTGCCAGCAGCTTAGGGGGTGCGGGGCGCTACCAAGAGACCCAGTACTTC. V is TRBV7-9 and J is TRBJ2-5; D might be TRBD2 (6 bases). Germline V gene lookup returns CDR1 SEHNR and CDR2 FQNEAQ (reference sequence). The V gene lost 1 base and the J gene lost 0 bases, with 15 bases spanning the gap. The CDR3 consists of 17 residues.

The chain combines TRBV28 with TRBJ1-6; 7 bases fit TRBD1. J lost 0 bases, V lost 5 bases, and 10 bases had no gene match. The CDR3 has 18 residues. Germline V gene lookup returns CDR1 MDHEN and CDR2 SYDVKM. This chain's CDR3 is CASSLDRVASSYNSPLHF. The CDR3 DNA reads as TGTGCCAGCAGTCTCGACAGGGTTGCGAGCTCCTATAATTCACCCCTCCACTTT.

The chain recombines TRBV11-3 with TRBJ2-1, with TRBD2 matching over 12 bases. Germline CDR1 is SGHNT and CDR2 is YENEEA. Unmatched junction bases numbered 8, after V lost 4 bases and J lost 4 bases. CDR3 length equals 17 residues. The CDR3 nucleotides read TGTGCCAGCAGCTCCGTGACTAGCGGGGGACCATACAATGAGCAGTTCTTC. Its translation: CASSSVTSGGPYNEQFF.

V gene TRBV4-2 combines with J gene TRBJ2-1; unclear D gene. Trimming pared 1 base from V and 9 bases from J, leaving 10 bases between. The CDR3 is 13 residues long. The germline V gene encodes CDR1 LGHNA and CDR2 YNFKEQ. Written as DNA, the CDR3 is TGTGCCAGCAGCCAAGTTTCAGGAACTGAGCAGTTCTTC. Its translation: CASSQVSGTEQFF.

The sample holds one count of this clone. The chain couples TRBV28 to TRBJ1-5, with D possibly being TRBD1 (5 bases). The V gene's germline CDR1 is MDHEN and CDR2 SYDVKM. With 4 bases removed from V and 8 bases from J, the gap between germline ends came to 18 bases. This CDR3 has 15 amino acids. The CDR3 nucleotides read TGTGCCAGCAGTTCTCTCGACAGCGGGCATGAGCCCCAGCATTTT. Translating it yields CASSSLDSGHEPQHF.

The rearrangement links TRBV25-1 to TRBJ2-3, with 9 bases aligning to TRBD2. The length of the CDR3 is 15 residues. With V trimmed by 2 bases and J by 2 bases, 2 bases remained unmatched. CDR1 and CDR2 (germline): MGHDK, SYGVNS. The CDR3 protein is CASSELAGLTDTQYF. The CDR3 DNA reads TGTGCCAGCAGTGAACTAGCGGGGCTCACAGATACGCAGTATTTT.

This chain links TRBV30 with TRBJ2-2, with 16 positions matching TRBD2. Trimming cost V 4 bases and J 7 bases; bases outside gene matches: 6. Germline CDR1 reads GTSNPN; CDR2 reads SVGIG (reference sequence). The CDR3 loop spans 16 amino acids. The CDR3 DNA reads as TGTGCCTGGAACCCCGGGACTAGCGGGGGGGTCGGGGAGCTGTTTTTT. Its translation: CAWNPGTSGGVGELFF.

The chain carries TRBV5-6 and TRBJ1-5; the match to TRBD1 covers 8 bases. Germline V CDR1 and CDR2: SGHDT, YYEEEE. V lost 4 bases to trimming and J lost 3 bases; unmatched junction nucleotides: 6. The CDR3 is 15 amino acids. The CDR3 spells CASSARQGYNQPQHF. The CDR3 DNA reads TGTGCCAGCAGCGCGAGACAGGGGTACAATCAGCCCCAGCATTTT. The variable domain in full, completed from reference TRBV5-6 and TRBJ1-5, reads DAGVTQSPTHLIKTRGQQVTLRCSPKSGHDTVSWYQQALGQGPQFIFQYYEEEERQRGNFPDRFSGHQFPNYSSELNVNALLLGDSALYLCASSARQGYNQPQHFGDGTRLSIL.

V is TRBV7-5 and J is TRBJ2-5; the table's D call, TRBD2, was not checked against the DNA. TRBV7-5 is assigned pseudogene status. The CDR3 is made up of 17 amino acids. CDR3 nucleotide sequence: TGTGTCAGAAGCTTAGGGGGGAGGGGTACGTACCAAGAGACCCAGTACTTC. Protein: CVRSLGGRGTYQETQYF.

This clone appeared a single time. This sequence joins TRBV4-1 and TRBJ1-1; no definite D call. V lost 4 bases and J lost 4, with 10 bases in between. The CDR3 runs to 13 residues. Germline V lookup: CDR1 MGHRA, CDR2 YSYEKL. CDR3 coding DNA: TGCGCCAGCAGCCCAACCATGGCCACTGAAGCTTTCTTT. Translating gives CASSPTMATEAFF.